This T cell receptor (beta chain) emerged from a study of blood T cell repertoires in COVID-19. Study summary: The origin of the acute and convalescent COVID-19 samples was the United States, Italy and Spain. The analysed material was cDNA or gDNA that came from T cells, B-cell-depleted T cells, or PBMCs.

V was pared by 5 bases and J by 0 bases, with 4 bases of the junction left unmatched. Germline loops: CDR1 SGDLS, CDR2 YYNGEE. The CDR3 totals 14 residues. In the original processing: Amplification with reference gene primers provided the estimates of nucleated cell counts. TCRdb keeps only in-frame clones here, not all; method: immunoSEQ multiplex PCR. The DNA gave D and trimming, while V, J and clone size come from that table. The data contain some 120,000 clones, 60% to 80% of them singletons. Material for sequencing was peripheral blood. This TCR derives from a human donor in a cohort sampled during active COVID-19. The chain is built from TRBV9 and TRBJ1-2; TRBD1 matches at 7 bases. The DNA for the CDR3 is TGTGCCAGCAGGGGGGACAGAACTAACTATGGCTACACCTTC. Encoded protein: CASRGDRTNYGYTF. Full variable domain (outside the CDR3, taken from reference TRBV9 and TRBJ1-2): DSGVTQTPKHLITATGQRVTLRCSPRSGDLSVYWYQQSLDQGLQFLIQYYNGEERAKGNILERFSAQQFPDLHSELNLSSLELGDSALYFCASRGDRTNYGYTFGSGTRLTVV.